This T cell receptor beta chain was documented in a study of T-cell memory formation after mild COVID-19. Background on the study: The study found TCR clusters largely donor specific.

The CDR3 sequence is 16 residues long. Trimming took 5 bases from V and 2 from J; bases not matched to a gene: 10. Germline CDR1 reads SGHAT; CDR2 reads FQNNGV. This clonotype came up many times. The antigen is undetermined. From the 5' RACE reads, TCRdb called clonotypes with MiXCR, one entry per CDR3 protein. This table has about 400,000 distinct CDR3 sequences, 13% to 15% appearing once. Overall study findings and caveats: Clones shrinking from day 15 to 85 showed even CD4/CD8 mixes; later expanders tilted CD4+. Some clones that responded turned up in pre-infection memory, which suggests that cross-reactive memory joined in.

Material for sequencing was PBMCs or a T cell subset sorted from them (not recorded which). The receptor was derived from a young man who had mild COVID-19 (a few samples of this study predate the infection). Cell type and time point are not known. The V call is TRBV11-2, the J call TRBJ2-7; 9 bases are shared with TRBD2. CDR3 DNA: TGTGCCAGCAGCACTCACGCGGCTAGCGGGACCTACGAGCAGTACTTC. Amino acids: CASSTHAASGTYEQYF.